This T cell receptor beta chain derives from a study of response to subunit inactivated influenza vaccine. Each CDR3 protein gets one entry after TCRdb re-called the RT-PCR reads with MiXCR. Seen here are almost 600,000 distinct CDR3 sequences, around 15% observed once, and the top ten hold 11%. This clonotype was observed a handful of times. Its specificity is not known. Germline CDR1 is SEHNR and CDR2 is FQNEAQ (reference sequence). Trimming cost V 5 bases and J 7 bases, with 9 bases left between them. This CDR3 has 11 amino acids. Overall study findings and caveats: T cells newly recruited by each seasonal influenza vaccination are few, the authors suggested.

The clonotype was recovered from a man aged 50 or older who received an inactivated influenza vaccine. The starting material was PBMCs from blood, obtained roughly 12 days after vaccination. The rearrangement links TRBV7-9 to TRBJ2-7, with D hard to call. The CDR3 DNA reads TGTGCCAGCAGCCCCCTGCAGGAGCAGTACTTC. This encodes CASSPLQEQYF.